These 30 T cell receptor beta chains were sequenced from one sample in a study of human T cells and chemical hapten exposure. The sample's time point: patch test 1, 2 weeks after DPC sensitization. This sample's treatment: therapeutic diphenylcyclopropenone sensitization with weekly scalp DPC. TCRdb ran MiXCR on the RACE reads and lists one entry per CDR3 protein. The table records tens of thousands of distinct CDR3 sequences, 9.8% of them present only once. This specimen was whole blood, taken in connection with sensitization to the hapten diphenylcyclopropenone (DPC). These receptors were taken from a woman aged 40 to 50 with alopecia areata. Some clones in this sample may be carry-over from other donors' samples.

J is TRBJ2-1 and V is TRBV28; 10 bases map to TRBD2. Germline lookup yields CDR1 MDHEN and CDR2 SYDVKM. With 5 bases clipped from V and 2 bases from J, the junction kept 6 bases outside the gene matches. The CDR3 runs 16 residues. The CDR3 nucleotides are TGTGCCAGCAGTAAAACTAGCGGGGTGGCCTACAATGAGCAGTTCTTC. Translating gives CASSKTSGVAYNEQFF. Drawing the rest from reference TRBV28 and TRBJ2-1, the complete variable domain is DVKVTQSSRYLVKRTGEKVFLECVQDMDHENMFWYRQDPGLGLRLIYFSYDVKMKEKGDIPEGYSVSREKKERFSLILESASTNQTSMYLCASSKTSGVAYNEQFFGPGTRLTVL.

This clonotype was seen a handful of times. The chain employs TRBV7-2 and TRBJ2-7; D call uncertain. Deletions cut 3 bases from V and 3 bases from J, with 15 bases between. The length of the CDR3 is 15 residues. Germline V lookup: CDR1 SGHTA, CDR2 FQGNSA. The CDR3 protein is CASSLAGDGVYEQYF. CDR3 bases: TGTGCCAGCAGCTTGGCCGGCGACGGAGTCTACGAGCAGTACTTC.

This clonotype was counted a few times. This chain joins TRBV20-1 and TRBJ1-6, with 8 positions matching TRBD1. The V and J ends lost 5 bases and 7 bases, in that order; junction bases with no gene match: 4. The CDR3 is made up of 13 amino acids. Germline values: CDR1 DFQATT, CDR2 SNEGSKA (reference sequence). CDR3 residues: CSAVGQGNSPLHF. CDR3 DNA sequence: TGCAGTGCTGTCGGACAGGGAAATTCACCCCTCCACTTT.

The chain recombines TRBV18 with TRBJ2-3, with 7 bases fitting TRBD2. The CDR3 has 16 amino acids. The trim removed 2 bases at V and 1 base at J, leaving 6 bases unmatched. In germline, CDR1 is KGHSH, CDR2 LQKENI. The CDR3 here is CASSPGIAGGTDTQYF. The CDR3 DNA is TGTGCCAGCTCACCAGGAATTGCGGGGGGCACAGATACGCAGTATTTT.

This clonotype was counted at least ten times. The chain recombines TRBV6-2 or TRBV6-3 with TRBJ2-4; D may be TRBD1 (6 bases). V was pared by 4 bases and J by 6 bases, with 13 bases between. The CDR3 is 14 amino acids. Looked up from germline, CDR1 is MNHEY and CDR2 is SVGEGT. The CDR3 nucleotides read TGTGCCAGCAGTTCAGACAGGAATAGAAACATTCAGTACTTC. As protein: CASSSDRNRNIQYF.

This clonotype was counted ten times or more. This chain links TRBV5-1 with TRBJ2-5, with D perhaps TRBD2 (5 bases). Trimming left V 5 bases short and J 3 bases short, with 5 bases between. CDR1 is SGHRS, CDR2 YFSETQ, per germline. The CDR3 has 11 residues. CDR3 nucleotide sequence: TGCGCCAGCAGGGAGGAAGAGACCCAGTACTTC. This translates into CASREEETQYF.

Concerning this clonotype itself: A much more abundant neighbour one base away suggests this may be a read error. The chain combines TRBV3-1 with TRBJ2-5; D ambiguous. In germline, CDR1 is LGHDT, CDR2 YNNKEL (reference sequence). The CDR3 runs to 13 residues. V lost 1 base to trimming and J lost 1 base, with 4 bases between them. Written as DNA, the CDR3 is TGTGCCAGCAGCCAAGGCGTCCAAGAGACCCAGTACTTC. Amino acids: CASSQGVQETQYF.

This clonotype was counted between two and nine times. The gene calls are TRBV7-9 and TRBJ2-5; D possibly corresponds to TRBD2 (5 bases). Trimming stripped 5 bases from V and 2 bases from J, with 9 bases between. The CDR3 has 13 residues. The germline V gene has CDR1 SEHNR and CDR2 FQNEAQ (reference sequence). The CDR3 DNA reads TGTGCCAGCAGCACGGGATTTCAAGAGACCCAGTACTTC. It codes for CASSTGFQETQYF.

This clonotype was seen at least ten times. The CDR3 nucleotides read TGTGCCAGCAGCTTAGGGTCCGTGGAGACCCAGTACTTC. Its protein product is CASSLGSVETQYF. The gene calls are TRBV7-6 and TRBJ2-5; the D is unclear. This CDR3 spans 13 amino acids. V lost 1 base and J lost 5, with 8 bases in between. The germline V gene has CDR1 SGHVS and CDR2 FNYEAQ. Full variable domain (remainder filled in from reference TRBV7-6 and TRBJ2-5): GAGVSQSPRYKVTKRGQDVALRCDPISGHVSLYWYRQALGQGPEFLTYFNYEAQQDKSGLPNDRFSAERPEGSISTLTIQRTEQRDSAMYRCASSLGSVETQYFGPGTRLLVL.

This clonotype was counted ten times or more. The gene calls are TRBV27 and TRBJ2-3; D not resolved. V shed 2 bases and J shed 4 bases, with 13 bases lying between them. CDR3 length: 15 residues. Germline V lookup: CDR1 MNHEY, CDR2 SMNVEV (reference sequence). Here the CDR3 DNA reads TGTGCCAGCAGTTTAGAGTTCAGTACGGCAGATACGCAGTATTTT. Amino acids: CASSLEFSTADTQYF.

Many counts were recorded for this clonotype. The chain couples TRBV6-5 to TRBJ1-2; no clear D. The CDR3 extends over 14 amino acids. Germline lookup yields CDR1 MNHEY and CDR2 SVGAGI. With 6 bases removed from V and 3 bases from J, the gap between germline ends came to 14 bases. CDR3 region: CASSPRRGDYGYTF. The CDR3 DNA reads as TGTGCCAGCAGCCCCCGCCGAGGAGACTATGGCTACACCTTC.

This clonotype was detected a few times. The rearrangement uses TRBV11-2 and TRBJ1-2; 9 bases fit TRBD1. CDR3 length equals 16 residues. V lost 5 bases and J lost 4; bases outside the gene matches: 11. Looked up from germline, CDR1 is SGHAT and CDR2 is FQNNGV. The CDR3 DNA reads TGTGCCAGCAGCACCACCGGGACAGGGTCCGCCTATGGCTACACCTTC. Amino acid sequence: CASSTTGTGSAYGYTF.

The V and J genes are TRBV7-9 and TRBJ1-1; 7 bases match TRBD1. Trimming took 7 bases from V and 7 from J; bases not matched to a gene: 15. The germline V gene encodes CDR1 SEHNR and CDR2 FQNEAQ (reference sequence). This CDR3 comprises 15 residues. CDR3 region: CASILSGGTALEAFF. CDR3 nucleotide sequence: TGTGCCAGCATCCTCTCGGGGGGGACAGCTCTTGAAGCTTTCTTT.

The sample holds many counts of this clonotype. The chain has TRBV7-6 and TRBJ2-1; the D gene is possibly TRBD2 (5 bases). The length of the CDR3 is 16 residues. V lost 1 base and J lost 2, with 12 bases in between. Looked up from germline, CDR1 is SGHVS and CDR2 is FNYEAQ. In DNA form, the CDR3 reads TGTGCCAGCAGCTTAGTAACTGCGAGGGCCTACAATGAGCAGTTCTTC. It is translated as CASSLVTARAYNEQFF.

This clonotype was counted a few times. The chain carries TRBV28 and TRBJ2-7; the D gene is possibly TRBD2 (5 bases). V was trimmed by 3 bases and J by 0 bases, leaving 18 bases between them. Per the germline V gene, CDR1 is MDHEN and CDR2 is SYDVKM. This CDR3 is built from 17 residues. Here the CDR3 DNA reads TGTGCCAGCAGTTTCGGCCTGGGAACGGGGAGCTCCTACGAGCAGTACTTC. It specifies CASSFGLGTGSSYEQYF.

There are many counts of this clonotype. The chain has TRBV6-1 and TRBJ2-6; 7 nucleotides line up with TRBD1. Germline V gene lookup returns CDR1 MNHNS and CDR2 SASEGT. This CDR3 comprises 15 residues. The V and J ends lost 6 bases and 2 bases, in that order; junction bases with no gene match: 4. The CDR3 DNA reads TGTGCCAGCAGCTTACAGGGGACTGGGGCCAACGTCCTGACTTTC. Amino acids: CASSLQGTGANVLTF.

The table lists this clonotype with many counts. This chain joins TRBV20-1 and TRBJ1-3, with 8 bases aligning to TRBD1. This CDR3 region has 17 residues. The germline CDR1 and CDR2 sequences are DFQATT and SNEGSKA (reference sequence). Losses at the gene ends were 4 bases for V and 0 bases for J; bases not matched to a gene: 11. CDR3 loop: CSATTPGTGYSGNTIYF. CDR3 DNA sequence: TGCAGTGCTACCACTCCCGGGACAGGATACTCTGGAAACACCATATATTTT.

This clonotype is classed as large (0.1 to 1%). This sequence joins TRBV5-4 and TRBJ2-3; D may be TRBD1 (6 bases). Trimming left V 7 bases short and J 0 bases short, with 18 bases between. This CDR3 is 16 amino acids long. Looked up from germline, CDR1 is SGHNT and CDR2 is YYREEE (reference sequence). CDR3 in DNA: TGTGCCAGCCGCGTACGAGGGGGATTAAGCACAGATACGCAGTATTTT. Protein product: CASRVRGGLSTDTQYF.

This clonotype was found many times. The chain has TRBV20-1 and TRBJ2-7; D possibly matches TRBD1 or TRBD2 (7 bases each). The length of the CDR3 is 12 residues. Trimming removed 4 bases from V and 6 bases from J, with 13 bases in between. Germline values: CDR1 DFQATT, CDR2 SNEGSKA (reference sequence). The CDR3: CSATGGGREQYF. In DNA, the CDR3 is TGCAGTGCTACAGGGGGAGGGCGCGAGCAGTACTTC.

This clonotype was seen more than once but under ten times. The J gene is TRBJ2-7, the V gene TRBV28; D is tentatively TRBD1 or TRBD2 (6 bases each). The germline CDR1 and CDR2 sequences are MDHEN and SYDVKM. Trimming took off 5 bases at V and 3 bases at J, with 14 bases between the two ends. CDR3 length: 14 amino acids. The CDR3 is CASSHPGGLYEQYF. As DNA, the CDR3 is TGTGCCAGCAGTCACCCCGGGGGCCTCTACGAGCAGTACTTC.

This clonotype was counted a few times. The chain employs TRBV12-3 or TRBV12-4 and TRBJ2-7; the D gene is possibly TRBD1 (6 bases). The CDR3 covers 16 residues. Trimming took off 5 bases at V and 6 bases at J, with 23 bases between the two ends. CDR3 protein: CASSPPADRSYSEQYF. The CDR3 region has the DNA TGTGCCAGCAGTCCCCCCGCCGACAGGTCTTATAGCGAGCAGTACTTC.

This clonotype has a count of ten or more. CDR3 protein: CASSQGTGGTQPQHF. In DNA, the CDR3 is TGTGCCAGCAGCCAAGGGACAGGGGGCACTCAGCCCCAGCATTTT. This chain uses TRBV7-9 with TRBJ1-5, with 12 positions matching TRBD1. V was pared by 5 bases and J by 6 bases, with 5 bases of the junction left unmatched. The germline CDR1 and CDR2 sequences are SEHNR and FQNEAQ (reference sequence). The CDR3 is made up of 15 amino acids.

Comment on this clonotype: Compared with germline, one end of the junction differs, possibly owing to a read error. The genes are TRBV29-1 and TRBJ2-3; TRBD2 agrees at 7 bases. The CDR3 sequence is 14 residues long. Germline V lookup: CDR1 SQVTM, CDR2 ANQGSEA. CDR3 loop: CGVGPAGRTDTQYF. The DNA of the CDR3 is TGCGGCGTTGGTCCAGCGGGGCGCACAGATACGCAGTATTTT.

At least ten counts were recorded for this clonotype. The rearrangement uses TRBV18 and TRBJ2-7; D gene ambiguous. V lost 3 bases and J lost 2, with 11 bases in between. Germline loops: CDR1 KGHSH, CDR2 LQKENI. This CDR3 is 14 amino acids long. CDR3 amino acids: CASSPDSGTYEQYF. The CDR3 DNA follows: TGTGCCAGCTCACCGGATTCCGGTACCTACGAGCAGTACTTC.

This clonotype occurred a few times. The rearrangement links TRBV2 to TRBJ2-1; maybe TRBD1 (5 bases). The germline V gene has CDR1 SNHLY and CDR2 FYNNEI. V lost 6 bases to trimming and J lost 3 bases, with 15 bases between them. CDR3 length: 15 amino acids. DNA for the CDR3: TGTGCCAGCAGGTTGACAGACTCTGGCTACAATGAGCAGTTCTTC. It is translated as CASRLTDSGYNEQFF.

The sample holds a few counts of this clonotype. The CDR3 reads CASSRQGTPQHF. CDR3 DNA sequence: TGTGCCAGCAGCAGACAGGGTACGCCCCAGCATTTT. The chain joins TRBV5-4 to TRBJ1-5; 7 bases fit TRBD1. Germline lookup yields CDR1 SGHNT and CDR2 YYREEE (reference sequence). The CDR3 loop spans 12 amino acids. V was clipped by 4 bases and J by 9 bases; unmatched bases: 4.

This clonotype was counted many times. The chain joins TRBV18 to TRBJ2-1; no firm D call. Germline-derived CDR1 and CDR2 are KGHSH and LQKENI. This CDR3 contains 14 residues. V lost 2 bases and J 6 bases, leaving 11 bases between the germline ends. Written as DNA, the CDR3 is TGTGCCAGCTCACCAATTGGAGAGGTCAATGAGCAGTTCTTC. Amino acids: CASSPIGEVNEQFF.

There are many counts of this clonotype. The CDR3 region is CASRPTGERSPLHF. In nucleotides, the CDR3 is TGTGCCAGCAGGCCCACAGGGGAGCGCTCACCCCTCCACTTT. The J gene is TRBJ1-6, the V gene TRBV7-9; 7 nucleotides match TRBD1. The germline V gene encodes CDR1 SEHNR and CDR2 FQNEAQ (reference sequence). The CDR3 totals 14 residues. The trim removed 6 bases at V and 10 bases at J, leaving 9 bases unmatched.

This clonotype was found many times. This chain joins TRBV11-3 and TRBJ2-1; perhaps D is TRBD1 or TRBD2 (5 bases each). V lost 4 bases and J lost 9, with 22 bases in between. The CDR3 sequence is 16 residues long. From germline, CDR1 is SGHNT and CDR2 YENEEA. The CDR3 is CASSSLVHGAQGEQFF. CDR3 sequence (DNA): TGTGCCAGCAGCTCCCTGGTACACGGGGCGCAGGGTGAGCAGTTCTTC.

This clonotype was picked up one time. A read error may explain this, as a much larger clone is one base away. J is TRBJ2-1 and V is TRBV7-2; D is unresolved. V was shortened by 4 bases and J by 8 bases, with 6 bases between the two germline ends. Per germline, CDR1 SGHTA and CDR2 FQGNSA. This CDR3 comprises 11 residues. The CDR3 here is CASSSWDEQFF. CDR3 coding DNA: TGTGCCAGCAGCTCATGGGATGAGCAGTTCTTC. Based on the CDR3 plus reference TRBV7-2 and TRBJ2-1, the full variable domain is GAGVSQSPSNKVTEKGKDVELRCDPISGHTALYWYRQSLGQGLEFLIYFQGNSAPDKSGLPSDRFSAERTGGSVSTLTIQRTQQEDSAVYLCASSSWDEQFFGPGTRLTVL.